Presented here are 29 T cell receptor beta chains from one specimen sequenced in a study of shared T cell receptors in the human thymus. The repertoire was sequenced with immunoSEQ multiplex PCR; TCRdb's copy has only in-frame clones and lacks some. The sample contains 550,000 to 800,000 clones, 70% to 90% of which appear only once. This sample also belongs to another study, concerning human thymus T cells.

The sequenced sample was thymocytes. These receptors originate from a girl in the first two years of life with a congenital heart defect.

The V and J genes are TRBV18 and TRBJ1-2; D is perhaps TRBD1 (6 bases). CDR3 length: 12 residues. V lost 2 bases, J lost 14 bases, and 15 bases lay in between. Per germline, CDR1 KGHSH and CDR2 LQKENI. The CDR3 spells CASSPGRQGLTF. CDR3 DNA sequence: TGTGCCAGCTCACCAGGGCGGCAGGGGCTGACCTTC.

The CDR3 DNA sequence: TGCGCCAGCAGCCCGGGACAGGGAAGGGCAGATACGCAGTATTTT. Translation: CASSPGQGRADTQYF. The chain recombines TRBV5-1 with TRBJ2-3; 9 bases map to TRBD1. Germline V CDR1 and CDR2: SGHRS, YFSETQ. V trimming: 4 bases; J trimming: 4 bases; junction bases outside the gene matches: 7. The CDR3 consists of 15 residues.

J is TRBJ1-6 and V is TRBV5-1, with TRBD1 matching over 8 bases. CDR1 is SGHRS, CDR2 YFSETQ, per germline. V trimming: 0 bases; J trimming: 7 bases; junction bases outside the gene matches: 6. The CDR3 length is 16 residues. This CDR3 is CASSLETGGWNSPLHF. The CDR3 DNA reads TGCGCCAGCAGCTTGGAAACAGGGGGTTGGAATTCACCCCTCCACTTT.

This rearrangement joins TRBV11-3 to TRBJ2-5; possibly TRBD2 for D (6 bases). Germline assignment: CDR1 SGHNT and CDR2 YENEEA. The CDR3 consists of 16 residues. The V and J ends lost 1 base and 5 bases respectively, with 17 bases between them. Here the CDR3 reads CASSLGYVGSIETQYF. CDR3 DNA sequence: TGTGCCAGCAGCTTAGGATACGTCGGGAGCATTGAGACCCAGTACTTC.

In nucleotides, the CDR3 is TGTGCCAGCAGTGTTAAAGGACAGGCGATTAACTATGGCTACACCTTC. Amino acids: CASSVKGQAINYGYTF. This chain links TRBV6-6 with TRBJ1-2; TRBD1 matches at 7 bases. Trimming took 5 bases from V and 1 from J; bases not matched to a gene: 10. The CDR3 has 16 amino acids. Per germline, CDR1 MNHNY and CDR2 SVGAGI (reference sequence).

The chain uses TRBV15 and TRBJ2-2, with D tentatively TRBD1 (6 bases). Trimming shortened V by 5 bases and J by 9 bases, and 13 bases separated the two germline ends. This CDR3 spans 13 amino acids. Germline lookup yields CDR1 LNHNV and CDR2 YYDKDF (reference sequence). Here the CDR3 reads CATSPPGVRELFF. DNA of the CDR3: TGTGCCACCAGCCCCCCAGGGGTAAGGGAGCTGTTTTTT.

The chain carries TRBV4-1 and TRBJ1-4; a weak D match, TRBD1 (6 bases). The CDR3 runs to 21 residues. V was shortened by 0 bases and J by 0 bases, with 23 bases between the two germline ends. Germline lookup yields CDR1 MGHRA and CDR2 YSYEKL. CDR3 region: CASSQDPGGATLLATNEKLFF. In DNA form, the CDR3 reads TGCGCCAGCAGCCAAGACCCCGGGGGGGCGACTCTCCTTGCAACTAATGAAAAACTGTTTTTT.

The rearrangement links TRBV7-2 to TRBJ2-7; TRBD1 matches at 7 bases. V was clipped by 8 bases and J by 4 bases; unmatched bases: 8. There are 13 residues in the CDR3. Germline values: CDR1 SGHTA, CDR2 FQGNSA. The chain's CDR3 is CASLEGAFYEQYF. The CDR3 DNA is TGTGCCAGCTTAGAGGGGGCCTTTTACGAGCAGTACTTC.

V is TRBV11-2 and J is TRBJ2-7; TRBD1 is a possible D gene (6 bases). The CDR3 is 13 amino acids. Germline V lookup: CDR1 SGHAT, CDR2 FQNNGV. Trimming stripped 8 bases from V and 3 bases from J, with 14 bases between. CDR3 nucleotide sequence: TGTGCCAGCGGACAGAGAGTAGGCTACGAGCAGTACTTC. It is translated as CASGQRVGYEQYF. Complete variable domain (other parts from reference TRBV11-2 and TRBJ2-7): EAGVAQSPRYKIIEKRQSVAFWCNPISGHATLYWYQQILGQGPKLLIQFQNNGVVDDSQLPKDRFSAERLKGVDSTLKIQPAKLEDSAVYLCASGQRVGYEQYFGPGTRLTVT.

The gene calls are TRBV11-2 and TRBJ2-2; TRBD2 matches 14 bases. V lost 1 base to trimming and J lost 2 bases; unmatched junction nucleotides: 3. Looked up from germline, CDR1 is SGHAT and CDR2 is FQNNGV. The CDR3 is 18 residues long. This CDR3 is CASSLAGTSGGNTGELFF. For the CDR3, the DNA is TGTGCCAGCAGCTTAGCCGGGACTAGCGGGGGAAACACCGGGGAGCTGTTTTTT.

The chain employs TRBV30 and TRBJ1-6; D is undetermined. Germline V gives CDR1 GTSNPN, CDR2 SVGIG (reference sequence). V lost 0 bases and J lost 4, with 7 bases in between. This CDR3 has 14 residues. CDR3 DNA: TGTGCCTGGAGTGTGGGCACTTATAATTCACCCCTCCACTTT. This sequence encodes CAWSVGTYNSPLHF.

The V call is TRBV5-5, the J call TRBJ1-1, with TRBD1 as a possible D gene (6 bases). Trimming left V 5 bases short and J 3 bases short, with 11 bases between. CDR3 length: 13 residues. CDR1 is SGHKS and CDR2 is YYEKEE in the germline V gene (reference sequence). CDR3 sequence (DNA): TGTGCCAGCAGATTCAACAGGGACACTGAAGCTTTCTTT. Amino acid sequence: CASRFNRDTEAFF.

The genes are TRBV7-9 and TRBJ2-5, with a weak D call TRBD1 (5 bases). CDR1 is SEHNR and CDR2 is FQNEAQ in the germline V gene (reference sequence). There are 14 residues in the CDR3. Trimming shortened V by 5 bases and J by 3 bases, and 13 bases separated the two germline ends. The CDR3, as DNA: TGTGCCAGCAGCCCCCGACAGCAGGAAGAGACCCAGTACTTC. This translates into CASSPRQQEETQYF.

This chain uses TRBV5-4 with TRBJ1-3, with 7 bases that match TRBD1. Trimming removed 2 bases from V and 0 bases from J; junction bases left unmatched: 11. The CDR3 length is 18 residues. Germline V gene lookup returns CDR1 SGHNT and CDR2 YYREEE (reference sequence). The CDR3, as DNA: TGTGCCAGCAGCTTTATCGAAGACAGGGCGCTCTCTGGAAACACCATATATTTT. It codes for CASSFIEDRALSGNTIYF.

This CDR3 reads CAWSLPGYSNQPQHF. CDR3 nucleotides: TGTGCCTGGAGTCTACCGGGATATAGCAATCAGCCCCAGCATTTT. This chain links TRBV30 with TRBJ1-5; no clear D. Germline V gene sequence: CDR1 GTSNPN, CDR2 SVGIG (reference sequence). This CDR3 contains 15 residues. V lost 2 bases and J 0 bases, leaving 11 bases between the germline ends.

The CDR3 coding sequence is TGTGCCAGCAGGGACAGGCGACACTCCTACGAGCAGTACTTC. Its translation: CASRDRRHSYEQYF. This chain uses TRBV28 with TRBJ2-7; 7 bases align to TRBD1. This CDR3 contains 14 residues. V shed 6 bases, J shed 0 bases, and the junction held 5 bases outside the gene matches. The germline CDR1 and CDR2 sequences are MDHEN and SYDVKM.

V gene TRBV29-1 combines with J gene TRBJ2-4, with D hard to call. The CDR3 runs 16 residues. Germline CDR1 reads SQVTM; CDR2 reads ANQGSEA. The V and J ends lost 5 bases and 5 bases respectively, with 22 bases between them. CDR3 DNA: TGCAGCGTTTGTTTAATTGTTGGCGGCCCCGAAAACATTCAGTACTTC. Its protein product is CSVCLIVGGPENIQYF.

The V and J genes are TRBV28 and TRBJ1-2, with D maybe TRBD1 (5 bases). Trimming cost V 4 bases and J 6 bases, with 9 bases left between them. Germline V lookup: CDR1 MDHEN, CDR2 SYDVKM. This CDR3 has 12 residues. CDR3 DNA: TGTGCCAGCAGTTCAGGGCAGAATGGCTACACCTTC. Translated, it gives CASSSGQNGYTF.

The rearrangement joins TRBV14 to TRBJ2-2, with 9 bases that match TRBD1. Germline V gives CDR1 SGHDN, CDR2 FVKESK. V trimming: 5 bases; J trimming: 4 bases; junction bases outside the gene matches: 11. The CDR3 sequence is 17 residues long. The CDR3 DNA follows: TGTGCCAGCAGCACCAAGAAGGGGACAGGGTTCACCGGGGAGCTGTTTTTT. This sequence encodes CASSTKKGTGFTGELFF.

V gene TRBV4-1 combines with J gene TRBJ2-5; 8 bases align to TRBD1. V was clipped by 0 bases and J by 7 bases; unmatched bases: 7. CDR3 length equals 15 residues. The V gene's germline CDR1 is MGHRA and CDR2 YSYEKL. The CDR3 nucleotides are TGCGCCAGCAGCCAAGACAGGGGGCGCCGGGGGACCCAGTACTTC. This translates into CASSQDRGRRGTQYF.

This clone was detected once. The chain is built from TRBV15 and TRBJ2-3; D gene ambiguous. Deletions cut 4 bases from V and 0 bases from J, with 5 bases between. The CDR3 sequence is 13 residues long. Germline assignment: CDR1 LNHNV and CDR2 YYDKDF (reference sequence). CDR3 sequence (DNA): TGTGCCACCAGCAAGCTCAGCACAGATACGCAGTATTTT. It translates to CATSKLSTDTQYF.

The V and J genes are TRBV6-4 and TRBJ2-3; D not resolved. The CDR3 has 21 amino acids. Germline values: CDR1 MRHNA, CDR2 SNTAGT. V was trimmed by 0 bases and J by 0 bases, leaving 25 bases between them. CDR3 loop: CASSDSMLLATRKTSTDTQYF. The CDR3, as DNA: TGTGCCAGCAGTGACTCGATGCTTCTTGCTACCCGAAAAACTAGCACAGATACGCAGTATTTT.

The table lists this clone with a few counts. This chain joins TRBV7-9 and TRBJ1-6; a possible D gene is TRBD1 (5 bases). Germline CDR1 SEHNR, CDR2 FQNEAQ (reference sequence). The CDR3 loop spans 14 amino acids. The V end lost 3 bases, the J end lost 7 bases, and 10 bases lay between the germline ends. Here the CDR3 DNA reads TGTGCCAGCAGCTTCTCCAGGGAAAATTCACCCCTCCACTTT. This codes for CASSFSRENSPLHF.

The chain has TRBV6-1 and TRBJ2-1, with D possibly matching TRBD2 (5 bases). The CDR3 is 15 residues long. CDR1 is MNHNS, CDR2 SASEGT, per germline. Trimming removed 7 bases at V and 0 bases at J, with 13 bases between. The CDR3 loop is CASKGGKSSYNEQFF. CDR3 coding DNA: TGTGCCAGCAAAGGAGGAAAAAGCTCCTACAATGAGCAGTTCTTC.

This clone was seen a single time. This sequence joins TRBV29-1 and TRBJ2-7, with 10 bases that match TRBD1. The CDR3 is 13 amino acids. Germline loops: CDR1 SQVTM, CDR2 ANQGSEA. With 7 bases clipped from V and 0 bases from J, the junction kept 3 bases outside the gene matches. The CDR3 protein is CSAGQGGSYEQYF. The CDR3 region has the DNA TGCAGCGCCGGACAGGGGGGCTCCTACGAGCAGTACTTC.

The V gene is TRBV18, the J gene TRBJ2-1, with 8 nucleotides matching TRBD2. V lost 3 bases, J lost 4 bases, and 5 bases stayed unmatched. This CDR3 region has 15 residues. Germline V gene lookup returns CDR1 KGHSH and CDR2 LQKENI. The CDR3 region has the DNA TGTGCCAGCTCACCGGGCGGGGGGCGTTACAATGAGCAGTTCTTC. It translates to CASSPGGGRYNEQFF.

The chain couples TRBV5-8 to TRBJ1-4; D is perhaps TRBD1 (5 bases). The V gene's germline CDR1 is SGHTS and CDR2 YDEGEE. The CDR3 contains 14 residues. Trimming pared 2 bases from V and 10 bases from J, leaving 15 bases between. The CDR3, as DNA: TGTGCCAGCAGCTTAAGGCCTATTCAGGGAAAACTGTTTTTT. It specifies CASSLRPIQGKLFF.

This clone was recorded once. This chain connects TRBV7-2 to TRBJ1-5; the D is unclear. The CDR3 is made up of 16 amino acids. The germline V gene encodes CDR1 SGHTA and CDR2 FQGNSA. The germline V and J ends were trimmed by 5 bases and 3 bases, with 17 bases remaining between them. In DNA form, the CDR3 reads TGTGCCAGCAGCCCCCGCGCAGGCCGCTCCAATCAGCCCCAGCATTTT. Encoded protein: CASSPRAGRSNQPQHF.

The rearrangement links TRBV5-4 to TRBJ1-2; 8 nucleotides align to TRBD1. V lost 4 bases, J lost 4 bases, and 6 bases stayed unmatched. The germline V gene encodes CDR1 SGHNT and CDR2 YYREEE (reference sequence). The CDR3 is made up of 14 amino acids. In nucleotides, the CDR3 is TGTGCCAGCAGCCACCTTACAGGGGGCTATGGCTACACCTTC. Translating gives CASSHLTGGYGYTF.